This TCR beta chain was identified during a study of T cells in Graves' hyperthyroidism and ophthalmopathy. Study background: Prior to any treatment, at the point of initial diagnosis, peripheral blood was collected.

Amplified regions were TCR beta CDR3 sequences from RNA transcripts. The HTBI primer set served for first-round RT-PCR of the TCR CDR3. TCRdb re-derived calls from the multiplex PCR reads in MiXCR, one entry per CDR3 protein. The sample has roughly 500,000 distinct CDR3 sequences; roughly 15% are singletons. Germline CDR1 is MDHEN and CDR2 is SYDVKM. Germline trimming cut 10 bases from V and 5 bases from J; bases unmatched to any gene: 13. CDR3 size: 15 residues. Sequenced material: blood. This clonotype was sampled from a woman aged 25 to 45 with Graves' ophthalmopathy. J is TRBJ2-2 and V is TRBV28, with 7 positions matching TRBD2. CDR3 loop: CATFGAGVGTGELFF. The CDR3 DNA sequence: TGTGCCACCTTCGGGGCGGGAGTAGGGACCGGGGAGCTGTTTTTT.